Listed below are T cell receptor beta chains from one sample, sequenced in a study of cytomegalovirus exposure and HLA in healthy donors. Here immunoSEQ multiplex PCR was the method, and the copy in TCRdb shows in-frame clones only, minus some. Among approximately 150,000 clones, roughly 87% were seen once, and the ten largest hold 4.5%. Sequenced sample: PBMCs. The source of these receptors is a man aged 18 to 29 in good health and CMV-seropositive. The CDR3 runs from the conserved cysteine through the conserved F or W. The order of the fields is clone size, J gene, D gene, V gene, CDR3 protein, CDR3 DNA. A D gene is named only where the DNA matches it firmly. Clone size is not always given. Where it is, it says once, few, many or a class for expanded clones.

NA TRBJ2-3 TRBD2 TRBV9 CASSVDLAGSLNTQYF TGTGCCAGCAGCGTAGATTTAGCGGGCAGTTTAAATACGCAGTATTTT
once TRBJ2-6 NA TRBV5-4 CASIEQGGSGANVLTF TGTGCCAGCATTGAACAGGGGGGGTCTGGGGCCAACGTCCTGACTTTC
NA TRBJ1-4 NA TRBV6-5 CASSLTVDGNEKLFF TGTGCCAGCAGTTTAACAGTCGACGGAAATGAAAAACTGTTTTTT
few TRBJ1-1 NA TRBV6-5 CASNYQGMNTEAFF TGTGCCAGCAACTACCAGGGGATGAACACTGAAGCTTTCTTT
once TRBJ2-7 NA TRBV5-1 CASSLGQKYEQYF TGCGCCAGCAGCTTGGGACAAAAATACGAGCAGTACTTC
few TRBJ1-2 NA TRBV2 CASSETFQDTFYGYTF TGTGCCAGCAGTGAAACATTCCAGGACACCTTCTATGGCTACACCTTC
NA TRBJ2-3 TRBD2 TRBV10-3 CAISEGLAGATDTQYF TGTGCCATCAGTGAGGGACTAGCGGGAGCTACAGATACGCAGTATTTT
NA TRBJ1-1 NA TRBV29-1 CSVAKTNTEAFF TGCAGCGTTGCTAAAACGAACACTGAAGCTTTCTTT
NA TRBJ2-4 TRBD2 TRBV10-2 CASSEGLAGVDKNIQYF TGCGCCAGCAGCGAAGGACTAGCGGGAGTGGACAAAAACATTCAGTACTTC
NA TRBJ2-5 TRBD2 TRBV4-1 CASSQDPPRSGGETQYF TGCGCCAGCAGCCAAGATCCCCCCCGTAGCGGGGGGGAGACCCAGTACTTC
NA TRBJ1-1 TRBD1 TRBV18 CASSPLTGTNTEAFF TGTGCCAGCTCACCACTGACAGGGACGAACACTGAAGCTTTCTTT
NA TRBJ2-7 TRBD2 TRBV2 CASTSGPYEQYF TGTGCCAGCACTAGCGGTCCCTACGAGCAGTACTTC
NA TRBJ2-3 NA TRBV2 CASNERGSTDTQYF TGTGCCAGTAATGAACGGGGTTCCACAGATACGCAGTATTTT
NA TRBJ1-1 NA TRBV6-5 CASSYEADTEAFF TGTGCCAGCAGTTACGAGGCGGACACTGAAGCTTTCTTT
NA TRBJ2-6 NA TRBV4-2 CASSQGRDSGANVLTF TGTGCCAGCAGCCAAGGTCGGGACTCTGGGGCCAACGTCCTGACTTTC
NA TRBJ1-4 NA TRBV6-6 CASSLRDLVFF TGTGCCAGCAGCCTCCGGGATTTGGTGTTTTTT
NA TRBJ1-5 NA TRBV30 CAWSLEILGGQPQHF TGTGCCTGGAGTTTAGAGATACTCGGGGGTCAGCCCCAGCATTTT